These 25 T cell receptor beta chains came from one sample sequenced in a study of cytomegalovirus exposure and HLA in healthy donors. Primers: 60 Vbeta forward and 13 Jbeta reverse. Measured with immunoSEQ multiplex PCR; TCRdb has only the in-frame clones, and not every one. The sample has roughly 200,000 clones; roughly three quarters are singletons. The sequenced sample was PBMCs. Source of these receptors: a man aged 50 to 59 in good health and CMV-seronegative.

The chain is built from TRBV13 and TRBJ1-2; possibly TRBD1 for D (5 bases). The ends were cut back, 3 bases at V and 2 bases at J, with 10 bases in the middle. CDR1 is PRHDT and CDR2 is FYEKMQ in the germline V gene (reference sequence). The CDR3 has 14 amino acids. The DNA of the CDR3 is TGTGCCAGCAGCTTGGTAGGGGCGAACTATGGCTACACCTTC. This translates into CASSLVGANYGYTF.

This clone was recorded a few times. The V and J genes are TRBV5-1 and TRBJ2-3; 10 bases agree with TRBD2. In germline, CDR1 is SGHRS, CDR2 YFSETQ. With V trimmed by 0 bases and J by 1 base, 2 bases remained unmatched. The CDR3 spans 16 residues. CDR3 DNA sequence: TGCGCCAGCAGCTTGGACGGACTAGCGGGCACAGATACGCAGTATTTT. Encoded protein: CASSLDGLAGTDTQYF.

The chain has TRBV10-3 and TRBJ2-7; the match to TRBD1 covers 8 bases. CDR1 is ENHRY, CDR2 SYGVKD, per germline. The CDR3 sequence is 13 residues long. The trim removed 7 bases at V and 2 bases at J, leaving 4 bases unmatched. CDR3 amino acids: CAITGTGTYEQYF. CDR3 sequence (DNA): TGTGCCATCACCGGGACAGGCACCTACGAGCAGTACTTC.

The V gene is TRBV5-6, the J gene TRBJ2-7; D perhaps matches TRBD2 (6 bases). Trimming cost V 4 bases and J 2 bases, with 16 bases left between them. The CDR3 runs 15 residues. Per the germline V gene, CDR1 is SGHDT and CDR2 is YYEEEE. The chain's CDR3 is CASSRGTAPTYEQYF. The DNA for the CDR3 is TGTGCCAGCAGCCGTGGGACTGCCCCGACCTACGAGCAGTACTTC.

This clone was found a few times. The chain uses TRBV27 and TRBJ1-2, with 8 bases lining up with TRBD1. The V segment lost 5 bases and the J segment 1 base; nucleotides outside the gene matches: 6. Germline assignment: CDR1 MNHEY and CDR2 SMNVEV (reference sequence). The CDR3 is made up of 15 amino acids. CDR3 nucleotides: TGTGCCAGCAGTCCGGGGACAGGAATTAACTATGGCTACACCTTC. It encodes CASSPGTGINYGYTF.

The table lists this clone with a few counts. The gene calls are TRBV9 and TRBJ2-1; weak D call: TRBD2 (5 bases). With 5 bases removed from V and 8 bases from J, the gap between germline ends came to 11 bases. Germline V gene sequence: CDR1 SGDLS, CDR2 YYNGEE. This CDR3 is 12 amino acids long. CDR3 residues: CASSSGIHEQFF. DNA of the CDR3: TGTGCCAGCAGTTCGGGGATCCATGAGCAGTTCTTC. The complete variable domain, with remaining parts taken from reference TRBV9 and TRBJ2-1, reads DSGVTQTPKHLITATGQRVTLRCSPRSGDLSVYWYQQSLDQGLQFLIQYYNGEERAKGNILERFSAQQFPDLHSELNLSSLELGDSALYFCASSSGIHEQFFGPGTRLTVL.

The chain carries TRBV27 and TRBJ2-7, with 8 bases lining up with TRBD1. V shed 3 bases, J shed 3 bases, and the junction held 13 bases outside the gene matches. Looked up from germline, CDR1 is MNHEY and CDR2 is SMNVEV (reference sequence). The CDR3 runs to 17 residues. The CDR3 is CASSFRIGQGQDYEQYF. CDR3 nucleotides: TGTGCCAGCAGTTTTCGGATAGGACAGGGTCAAGACTACGAGCAGTACTTC.

The chain combines TRBV19 with TRBJ2-1; D is ambiguous. Germline V gene sequence: CDR1 LNHDA, CDR2 SQIVND (reference sequence). The CDR3 totals 15 residues. V was pared by 1 base and J by 2 bases, with 9 bases between. The CDR3 DNA sequence: TGTGCCAGTAGTATAGGGGCAGCTACCTACAATGAGCAGTTCTTC. It encodes CASSIGAATYNEQFF.

J is TRBJ1-6 and V is TRBV30; D may be TRBD1 (5 bases). The CDR3 length is 13 residues. Per the germline V gene, CDR1 is GTSNPN and CDR2 is SVGIG (reference sequence). The germline V and J ends were trimmed by 8 bases and 10 bases, with 18 bases remaining between them. The CDR3 nucleotides are TGTGCCGCGACGGGGGGGACCGCCTCACCCCTCCACTTT. Its translation: CAATGGTASPLHF. The whole variable domain, remainder taken from reference TRBV30 and TRBJ1-6, is SQTIHQWPATLVQPVGSPLSLECTVEGTSNPNLYWYRQAAGRGLQLLFYSVGIGQISSEVPQNLSASRPQDRQFILSSKKLLLSDSGFYLCAATGGTASPLHFGNGTRLTVT.

This chain connects TRBV27 to TRBJ2-5; 9 bases fit TRBD1. Per the germline V gene, CDR1 is MNHEY and CDR2 is SMNVEV (reference sequence). The CDR3 contains 14 residues. The V and J ends lost 7 bases and 5 bases, in that order; junction bases with no gene match: 8. CDR3 loop: CASKGTGTGETQYF. In DNA form, the CDR3 reads TGTGCCAGCAAGGGGACCGGGACAGGGGAGACCCAGTACTTC.

CDR3 amino acids: CASETRGINQPQHF. In DNA form, the CDR3 reads TGTGCCAGTGAAACCCGGGGTATCAATCAGCCCCAGCATTTT. The chain carries TRBV19 and TRBJ1-5; D not resolved. Trimming removed 8 bases from V and 3 bases from J, with 14 bases in between. The germline CDR1 and CDR2 sequences are LNHDA and SQIVND (reference sequence). CDR3 length equals 14 residues.

The J gene is TRBJ1-1, the V gene TRBV11-2, with D tentatively TRBD1 (5 bases). CDR1 is SGHAT, CDR2 FQNNGV, per germline. Trimming left V 3 bases short and J 9 bases short, with 8 bases between. CDR3 length: 11 residues. The chain's CDR3 is CASSLGGKAFF. In DNA form, the CDR3 reads TGTGCCAGCAGCTTGGGGGGTAAAGCTTTCTTT.

This chain connects TRBV5-5 to TRBJ1-1; a possible D gene is TRBD1 (6 bases). The CDR3 sequence is 15 residues long. Germline V gene sequence: CDR1 SGHKS, CDR2 YYEKEE (reference sequence). Deletions cut 4 bases from V and 1 base from J, with 14 bases between. The chain's CDR3 is CASSLETGRNTEAFF. In DNA, the CDR3 is TGTGCCAGCAGCCTGGAAACAGGGAGGAACACTGAAGCTTTCTTT.

This sequence joins TRBV28 and TRBJ1-5; 7 bases match TRBD1. Germline V gene lookup returns CDR1 MDHEN and CDR2 SYDVKM. This CDR3 is built from 22 residues. The J segment lost 0 bases and the V segment lost 6 bases, leaving 26 bases of the junction unmatched. The CDR3 sequence is CASSRMSGGGGTALYSNQPQHF. The CDR3 DNA is TGTGCCAGCAGCCGGATGAGTGGGGGTGGGGGGACAGCACTATATAGCAATCAGCCCCAGCATTTT. Variable domain in full (rest from reference TRBV28 and TRBJ1-5): DVKVTQSSRYLVKRTGEKVFLECVQDMDHENMFWYRQDPGLGLRLIYFSYDVKMKEKGDIPEGYSVSREKKERFSLILESASTNQTSMYLCASSRMSGGGGTALYSNQPQHFGDGTRLSIL.

The chain uses TRBV4-2 and TRBJ1-4; TRBD1 aligns across 10 bases. Unmatched junction bases numbered 9, after V lost 3 bases and J lost 8 bases. CDR3 size: 16 residues. Germline loops: CDR1 LGHNA, CDR2 YNFKEQ. CDR3 region: CASSQGDRGEYEKLFF. Here the CDR3 DNA reads TGTGCCAGCAGCCAGGGGGACAGGGGCGAATACGAAAAACTGTTTTTT.

A note on this clone: Distinct nucleotide sequences in the sample also encode this CDR3. V usage is TRBV6-5 and J usage is TRBJ1-2, with 7 bases aligning to TRBD1. CDR3 length: 14 residues. V lost 3 bases, J lost 5 bases, and 6 bases stayed unmatched. CDR1 and CDR2 from the germline V gene are MNHEY and SVGAGI. CDR3 loop: CASSYRQGGYGYTF. In DNA, the CDR3 is TGTGCCAGCAGTTATCGACAGGGCGGGTATGGCTACACCTTC.

The chain joins TRBV7-2 to TRBJ2-5; 11 nucleotides match TRBD2. Germline V gene lookup returns CDR1 SGHTA and CDR2 FQGNSA. V lost 5 bases and J lost 7; bases outside the gene matches: 6. The CDR3 has 14 residues. Here the CDR3 reads CASSPLAGGGTQYF. The CDR3 DNA follows: TGTGCCAGCAGCCCTCTAGCGGGAGGAGGGACCCAGTACTTC.

The V gene is TRBV25-1, the J gene TRBJ2-2, with 7 nucleotides matching TRBD1. The CDR3 has 16 amino acids. Germline assignment: CDR1 MGHDK and CDR2 SYGVNS. The junction had 9 bases not matched to a gene; V was cut back by 4 bases and J by 4 bases. CDR3 amino acids: CASSASTGVGTGELFF. CDR3 sequence (DNA): TGTGCCAGCAGTGCCTCCACAGGGGTGGGCACCGGGGAGCTGTTTTTT. Drawing the rest from reference TRBV25-1 and TRBJ2-2, the complete variable domain is EADIYQTPRYLVIGTGKKITLECSQTMGHDKMYWYQQDPGMELHLIHYSYGVNSTEKGDLSSESTVSRIRTEHFPLTLESARPSHTSQYLCASSASTGVGTGELFFGEGSRLTVL.

The chain couples TRBV11-3 to TRBJ1-2; the D is unclear. There are 14 residues in the CDR3. Germline lookup yields CDR1 SGHNT and CDR2 YENEEA. V was trimmed by 7 bases and J by 4 bases, leaving 16 bases between them. In DNA, the CDR3 is TGTGCCAGCAAACCTAGGTCGGGTGGCTATGGCTACACCTTC. It yields the protein CASKPRSGGYGYTF.

V is TRBV11-2 and J is TRBJ2-5; a weak D match, TRBD2 (5 bases). Deletions cut 5 bases from V and 0 bases from J, with 10 bases between. The CDR3 has 14 amino acids. CDR1 is SGHAT, CDR2 FQNNGV, per germline. The CDR3 region has the DNA TGTGCCAGCAGCGGACTGGAGGACCAAGAGACCCAGTACTTC. Translation gives CASSGLEDQETQYF.

The chain joins TRBV7-9 to TRBJ2-6; 8 bases align to TRBD2. Germline V gene data show CDR1 as SEHNR and CDR2 as FQNEAQ (reference sequence). V was pared by 5 bases and J by 2 bases, with 11 bases of the junction left unmatched. The length of the CDR3 is 18 residues. The CDR3 nucleotides are TGTGCCAGCAGCCCAACGGCGGGGGGCGCGGCTGGGGCCAACGTCCTGACTTTC. Translated: CASSPTAGGAAGANVLTF.

The rearrangement joins TRBV7-2 to TRBJ2-7; D not resolved. CDR1 and CDR2 (germline): SGHTA, FQGNSA. The CDR3 contains 17 residues. V was shortened by 1 base and J by 5 bases, with 21 bases between the two germline ends. CDR3: CASSLVATANPRNEQYF. CDR3 coding DNA: TGTGCCAGCAGCTTAGTTGCGACGGCCAACCCTAGGAACGAGCAGTACTTC.

The chain couples TRBV19 to TRBJ2-1; the D gene is possibly TRBD2 (6 bases). Trimming left V 5 bases short and J 0 bases short, with 8 bases between. CDR1 and CDR2 (germline): LNHDA, SQIVND (reference sequence). The CDR3 contains 14 residues. DNA for the CDR3: TGTGCCAGTAGTTTCGGGGGCTCCTACAATGAGCAGTTCTTC. It specifies CASSFGGSYNEQFF. Using reference TRBV19 and TRBJ2-1 for the parts outside the CDR3, the full variable domain is DGGITQSPKYLFRKEGQNVTLSCEQNLNHDAMYWYRQDPGQGLRLIYYSQIVNDFQKGDIAEGYSVSREKKESFPLTVTSAQKNPTAFYLCASSFGGSYNEQFFGPGTRLTVL.

This rearrangement joins TRBV28 to TRBJ1-5; D gene uncertain. The germline V gene has CDR1 MDHEN and CDR2 SYDVKM. The V gene lost 5 bases and the J gene lost 6 bases, with 8 bases spanning the gap. The CDR3 is 12 amino acids. CDR3 in DNA: TGTGCCAGCAGTATATCCCTTCAGCCCCAGCATTTT. Translating it yields CASSISLQPQHF.

The rearrangement uses TRBV15 and TRBJ2-4, with D maybe TRBD1 (5 bases). Trimming took 1 base from V and 1 from J, leaving 8 bases between them. CDR3 length: 15 amino acids. Germline lookup yields CDR1 LNHNV and CDR2 YYDKDF (reference sequence). DNA for the CDR3: TGTGCCACCAGCAGAGGGGGCATGGCCAAAAACATTCAGTACTTC. This translates into CATSRGGMAKNIQYF.